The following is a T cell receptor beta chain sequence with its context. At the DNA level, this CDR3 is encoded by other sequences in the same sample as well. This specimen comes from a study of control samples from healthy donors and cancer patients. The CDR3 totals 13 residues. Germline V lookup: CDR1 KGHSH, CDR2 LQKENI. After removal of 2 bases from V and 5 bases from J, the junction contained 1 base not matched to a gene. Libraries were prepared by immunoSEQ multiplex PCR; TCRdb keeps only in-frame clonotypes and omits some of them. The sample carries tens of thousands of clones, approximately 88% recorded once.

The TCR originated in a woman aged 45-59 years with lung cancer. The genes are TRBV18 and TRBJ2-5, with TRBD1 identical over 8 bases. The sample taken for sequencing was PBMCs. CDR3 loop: CASSPRQGETQYF. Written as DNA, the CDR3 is TGTGCCAGCTCACCAAGACAGGGGGAGACCCAGTACTTC.